Each of the 8 T cell receptor beta chains below was sequenced from the same sample in a study of cytomegalovirus exposure and HLA in healthy donors (dated by TCRdb to the late 2010s). Receptor amplification or capture employed the immunoSEQ multiplex PCR assay. For the multiplex PCR, a mixture combining 60 forward primers for TCR Vbeta segments and 13 reverse primers for TCR Jbeta segments was used. TCRdb took over this immuneACCESS table, retaining in-frame rearrangements with V and J assigned. Such tables are incomplete; in checked studies, under half of the missing clones stem from an unresolved V gene, and the remainder is unexplained. The sample's clone listing holds about 130,000 clones. Over 0.8% of the sample is in the top ten clones. The material sequenced was PBMCs. All receptors come from a young man in good health and CMV-seronegative.

The V gene is TRBV28, the J gene TRBJ2-7; D is perhaps TRBD2 (6 bases). Trimming cost V 3 bases and J 3 bases, with 15 bases left between them. The CDR3 totals 15 residues. Per the germline V gene, CDR1 is MDHEN and CDR2 is SYDVKM. CDR3 in amino acids: CASSLTWEVIYEQYF. The CDR3 region has the DNA TGTGCCAGCAGTTTGACGTGGGAGGTTATCTACGAGCAGTACTTC.

The chain recombines TRBV5-5 with TRBJ1-5, with D possibly matching TRBD1 (6 bases). CDR1 and CDR2 (germline): SGHKS, YYEKEE (reference sequence). V was clipped by 0 bases and J by 5 bases, with 15 bases between them. The CDR3 runs to 16 residues. The CDR3 DNA sequence: TGTGCCAGCAGCTTGGAACCCACGACAGGAGATCAGCCCCAGCATTTT. It translates to CASSLEPTTGDQPQHF.

The chain carries TRBV4-1 and TRBJ2-7, with D possibly matching TRBD2 (5 bases). The CDR3 runs 15 residues. CDR1 is MGHRA and CDR2 is YSYEKL in the germline V gene. Trimming took off 0 bases at V and 5 bases at J, with 14 bases between the two ends. This CDR3 is CASSQEKGRLHEQYF. As DNA, the CDR3 is TGCGCCAGCAGCCAAGAAAAAGGGAGACTACACGAGCAGTACTTC.

The chain uses TRBV2 and TRBJ2-3; 12 bases match TRBD2. Trimming removed 2 bases from V and 2 bases from J; junction bases left unmatched: 8. Germline V CDR1 and CDR2: SNHLY, FYNNEI. This CDR3 has 18 residues. CDR3 bases: TGTGCCAGCAGTGAATGGTACCGGACTAGCGGGGACACAGATACGCAGTATTTT. Its translation: CASSEWYRTSGDTDTQYF.

This chain joins TRBV11-2 and TRBJ2-2, with D possibly matching TRBD2 (5 bases). Trimming removed 1 base from V and 3 bases from J, with 9 bases in between. Per germline, CDR1 SGHAT and CDR2 FQNNGV. The CDR3 has 15 residues. The CDR3 is CASSLGRRDTGELFF. DNA of the CDR3: TGTGCCAGCAGCTTAGGTCGGCGGGACACCGGGGAGCTGTTTTTT.

Of note for this clone: One end of the junction fails to match germline, which may point to a read error. Other DNA sequences in this sample translate to the same CDR3. The rearrangement uses TRBV30 and TRBJ1-1, with 7 nucleotides matching TRBD1. The CDR3 sequence is 11 residues long. The V gene's germline CDR1 is GTSNPN and CDR2 SVGIG (reference sequence). The CDR3 DNA sequence: TGCGCAGGGGGTTTGAGCACTGAAGCTTTCTTT. It yields the protein CAGGLSTEAFF.

The rearrangement uses TRBV10-3 and TRBJ1-1, with D tentatively TRBD1 (5 bases). The CDR3 is 11 amino acids. Germline CDR1 ENHRY, CDR2 SYGVKD. V lost 0 bases and J lost 11, with 7 bases in between. The CDR3 nucleotides are TGTGCCATCAGTGAGTCTCCAGGGGCTTTCTTT. Translated, it gives CAISESPGAFF.

This chain joins TRBV6-1 and TRBJ2-5; unclear D gene. CDR3 size: 12 residues. From germline, CDR1 is MNHNS and CDR2 SASEGT. Trimming stripped 5 bases from V and 4 bases from J, with 8 bases between. CDR3 sequence: CASSLVRETQYF. The CDR3 DNA sequence: TGTGCCAGCAGTCTAGTGCGAGAGACCCAGTACTTC.